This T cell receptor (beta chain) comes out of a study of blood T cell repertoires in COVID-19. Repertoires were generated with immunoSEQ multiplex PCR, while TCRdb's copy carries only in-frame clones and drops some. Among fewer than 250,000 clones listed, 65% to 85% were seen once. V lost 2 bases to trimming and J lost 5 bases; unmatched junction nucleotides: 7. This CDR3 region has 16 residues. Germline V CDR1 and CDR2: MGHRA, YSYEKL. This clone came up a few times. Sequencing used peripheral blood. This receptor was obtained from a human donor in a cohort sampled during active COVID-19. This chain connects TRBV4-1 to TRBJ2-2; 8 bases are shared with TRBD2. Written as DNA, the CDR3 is TGCGCCAGCAGCCAAAGGCGGGGGGTAGGGACCGGGGAGCTGTTTTTT. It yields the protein CASSQRRGVGTGELFF.